This T cell receptor (beta chain) was identified in a study of blood T cells in healthy people across ages. Together with a sample-barcoded 5' primer, a J-beta primer mix was included in a second PCR lasting roughly 6 to 12 cycles. Each CDR3 protein is one row after TCRdb ran MiXCR on the 5' RACE reads. The sample lists approximately 960,000 distinct CDR3 sequences, 25% to 30% occurring once. Every participating donor contributed about 10 milliliters of peripheral blood through a draw. Between the trimmed V and J ends, which lost 3 bases and 0 bases, there was a span of 14 bases. The CDR3 has 16 residues. Germline lookup yields CDR1 SGHAT and CDR2 FQNNGV. Another study also made use of these data, one on T cells of mothers and their children. That source notes: All donors were healthy and Caucasian; they were a few mothers and their six children. Mothers gave over 9.5 million TCR beta CDR3 reads each, and children some 3 million each. Overlap in related mother-child pairs always slightly exceeded unrelated pairs, never significantly.

The sequencing sample was made of blood. The chain links TRBV11-2 to TRBJ1-1; TRBD1 might be the D (5 bases). This TCR was recovered from a woman between 40 and 50 years old in good health. The CDR3 protein is CASSFRRGSMNTEAFF. The CDR3 nucleotides are TGTGCCAGCAGCTTTCGGCGGGGGTCAATGAACACTGAAGCTTTCTTT.